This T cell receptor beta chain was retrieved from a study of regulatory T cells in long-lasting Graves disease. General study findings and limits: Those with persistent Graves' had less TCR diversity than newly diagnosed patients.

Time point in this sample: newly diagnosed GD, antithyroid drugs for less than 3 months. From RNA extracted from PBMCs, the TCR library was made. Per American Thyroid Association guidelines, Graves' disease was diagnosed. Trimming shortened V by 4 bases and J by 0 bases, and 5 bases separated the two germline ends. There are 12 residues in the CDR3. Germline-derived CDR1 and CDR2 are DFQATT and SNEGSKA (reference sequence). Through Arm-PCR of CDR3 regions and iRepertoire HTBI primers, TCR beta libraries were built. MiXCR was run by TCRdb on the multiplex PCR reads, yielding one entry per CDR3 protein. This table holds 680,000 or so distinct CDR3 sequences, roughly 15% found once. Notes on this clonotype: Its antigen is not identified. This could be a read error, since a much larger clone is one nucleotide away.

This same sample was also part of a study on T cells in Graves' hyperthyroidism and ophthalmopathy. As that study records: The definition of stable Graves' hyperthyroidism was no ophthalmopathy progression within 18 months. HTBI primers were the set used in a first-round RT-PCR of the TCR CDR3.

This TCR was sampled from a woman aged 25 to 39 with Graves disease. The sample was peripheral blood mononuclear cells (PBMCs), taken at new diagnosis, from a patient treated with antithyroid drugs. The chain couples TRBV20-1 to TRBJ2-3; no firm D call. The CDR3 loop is CSATASTDTQYF. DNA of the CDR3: TGCAGTGCTACCGCCAGCACAGATACGCAGTATTTT.